The 5 T cell receptor beta chains given below trace back to one sample, sequenced in a study of naive and memory T cell subsets. Both TRBC1 and TRBC2 were covered by a beta constant-region primer of two equimolar oligonucleotides. One entry per CDR3 protein, called by TCRdb with MiXCR from the UMI-ligation and nested PCR reads. The data show 130,000 to 150,000 distinct CDR3 sequences, 15% to 20% seen once. The sample taken for sequencing was naive CD4+ T cells from blood. Receptors were obtained from a human donor in good health.

This clonotype showed up just a few times. V and J are TRBV18 and TRBJ1-1; D perhaps matches TRBD1 (5 bases). CDR3 length: 15 amino acids. The V and J ends lost 4 bases and 2 bases respectively, with 14 bases between them. Germline CDR1 KGHSH, CDR2 LQKENI. This CDR3 reads CASSLPGPKNTEAFF. The CDR3 nucleotides read TGTGCCAGCTCACTTCCGGGACCGAAAAACACTGAAGCTTTCTTT.

The chain combines TRBV6-5 with TRBJ2-7; TRBD1 matches at 9 bases. Germline loops: CDR1 MNHEY, CDR2 SVGAGI. This CDR3 region has 15 residues. After removal of 6 bases from V and 3 bases from J, the junction contained 9 bases not matched to a gene. CDR3 in amino acids: CASSARDRVNYEQYF. The CDR3 nucleotides are TGTGCCAGCAGCGCCCGGGACAGGGTTAACTACGAGCAGTACTTC.

V usage is TRBV7-2 and J usage is TRBJ2-7, with 11 bases fitting TRBD2. V trimming: 2 bases; J trimming: 6 bases; junction bases outside the gene matches: 6. Germline V gives CDR1 SGHTA, CDR2 FQGNSA. This CDR3 has 15 residues. The CDR3 loop is CASSLLSSGRPEQYF. The CDR3 DNA follows: TGTGCCAGCAGCTTACTGTCTAGCGGGAGGCCCGAGCAGTACTTC.

V gene TRBV29-1 combines with J gene TRBJ1-2, with 9 nucleotides matching TRBD1. The CDR3 runs to 14 residues. The trim removed 3 bases at V and 4 bases at J, leaving 6 bases unmatched. The germline CDR1 and CDR2 sequences are SQVTM and ANQGSEA. The CDR3 is CSVDAGQGIYGYTF. CDR3 DNA sequence: TGCAGCGTTGACGCAGGACAGGGGATCTATGGCTACACCTTC.

The CDR3 loop reads CSVEDRGGRTTDTQYF. CDR3 nucleotide sequence: TGCAGCGTTGAAGATCGGGGGGGACGAACGACGGATACGCAGTATTTT. This sequence joins TRBV29-1 and TRBJ2-3; 8 bases fit TRBD2. The CDR3 runs to 16 residues. V trimming: 0 bases; J trimming: 6 bases; junction bases outside the gene matches: 11. CDR1 SQVTM and CDR2 ANQGSEA come from the germline V gene.